The clone carrying this T cell receptor beta chain was detected once. What it recognizes is unknown. This sample was included in a study of T cell responses to AZD1222 COVID-19 vaccine. As for the study in general: Pooling was applied to second doses at about 4 or about 12 weeks. Study-level results: Clonal diversity was possibly underestimated, and the donors were mostly white British, with more females. Baseline antibody screening turned up just six seropositive AZD1222 recipients. Spike-specific TCR breadth rose after two AZD1222 doses, and depth rose as well.

The CDR3 contains 18 residues. Trimming took 5 bases from V and 5 from J; bases not matched to a gene: 15. Germline CDR1 and CDR2: MDHEN and SYDVKM. Data came from immunoSEQ multiplex PCR; TCRdb stores just in-frame clones and leaves some out. The sample carries 140,000 to 150,000 clones, approximately 85% recorded once. This receptor was identified in an adult in good health. The J gene is TRBJ1-6, the V gene TRBV28; 7 bases align to TRBD1. This specimen was peripheral blood, taken on day 0 of AZD1222 vaccination. CDR3 protein: CASSPYDRVLSNNSPLHF. In DNA form, the CDR3 reads TGTGCCAGCAGTCCTTACGACAGGGTTCTTTCAAATAATTCACCCCTCCACTTT.